This T cell receptor (beta chain) derives from a study of response to subunit inactivated influenza vaccine. The study's findings and limits: T cells newly recruited by each seasonal influenza vaccination are few, the authors suggested.

Notes on this clonotype: Its antigen is as yet unknown.

TCRdb re-analysed the RT-PCR reads in MiXCR, keeping a single row per CDR3 protein. The sample shows around 480,000 distinct CDR3 sequences, 15% to 20% of them seen only once. The sample in question was CD4+ T cells sorted from PBMCs, obtained less than 30 months after vaccination. This TCR was sampled from a man between 50 and 75 years old who received an inactivated influenza vaccine.

CDR3 protein: CATSRVVAGGSSEQFF. The CDR3 nucleotides are TGTGCCACCAGCAGAGTTGTAGCGGGGGGGTCTAGTGAGCAGTTCTTC. The chain joins TRBV15 to TRBJ2-1; TRBD2 agrees at 11 bases. Germline V gene data show CDR1 as LNHNV and CDR2 as YYDKDF (reference sequence). J gave up 9 bases and V 1 base, and 8 bases lay outside the gene matches. This CDR3 comprises 16 residues.